Below, 15 T cell receptor beta chains from the same sample are listed, as sequenced in a study of regulatory dendritic cells for organ transplantation. CFSE-labeled sorted T cells met regulatory or mature dendritic cells for under 6 days. No cognate antigen is known for these TCRs. Sequencing used immunoSEQ multiplex PCR; TCRdb keeps in-frame clones, though not all of them. Here the sample spans more than 9,000 clones, more than 70% being singletons. Material: memory CD4+ T cells from blood cultured with dendritic cells. As to subset: CD45RO+ memory T cells. The receptors derive from a human donor in good health.

CDR3 in DNA: TGTGCCAGCAGCCAAGATAGGCGTGTCACAGATACGCAGTATTTT. Encoded protein: CASSQDRRVTDTQYF. The V gene is TRBV4-2, the J gene TRBJ2-3; D gene ambiguous. With 0 bases removed from V and 2 bases from J, the gap between germline ends came to 9 bases. The CDR3 contains 15 residues. Germline values: CDR1 LGHNA, CDR2 YNFKEQ.

This sequence joins TRBV4-3 and TRBJ2-1; 13 nucleotides agree with TRBD2. V shed 2 bases, J shed 2 bases, and the junction held 6 bases outside the gene matches. Germline V CDR1 and CDR2: LGHNA, YSLEER. The CDR3 length is 18 residues. The CDR3 bases are TGCGCCAGCAGCCAAAGTGGGACTAGCGGGGCGACCTACAATGAGCAGTTCTTC. It encodes CASSQSGTSGATYNEQFF.

This clone has a single count. The chain recombines TRBV28 with TRBJ2-3; TRBD2 agrees at 9 bases. The junction had 7 bases not matched to a gene; V was cut back by 5 bases and J by 4 bases. The germline gives CDR1 MDHEN, CDR2 SYDVKM. CDR3 length: 15 amino acids. The CDR3 sequence: CASSVSGRLADTQYF. In DNA, the CDR3 is TGTGCCAGCAGTGTTAGCGGGAGACTCGCAGATACGCAGTATTTT.

The J gene is TRBJ2-3, the V gene TRBV7-8; TRBD2 aligns across 8 bases. The trim removed 3 bases at V and 1 base at J, leaving 3 bases unmatched. This CDR3 comprises 15 residues. Germline CDR1 is SGHVS and CDR2 is FQNEAQ. The CDR3 nucleotides are TGTGCCAGCAGCTTCCAGACTAGCGGCACAGATACGCAGTATTTT. Protein sequence: CASSFQTSGTDTQYF.

In its sample, this clone was seen a few times. V gene TRBV19 combines with J gene TRBJ1-3, with unresolved D. Germline assignment: CDR1 LNHDA and CDR2 SQIVND (reference sequence). V was cut by 8 bases and J by 3 bases, with 11 bases left in between. The CDR3 extends over 13 amino acids. As DNA, the CDR3 is TGTGCCAGTTCCCCACAGCGTGGAAACACCATATATTTT. Its protein is CASSPQRGNTIYF.

The sample holds a few counts of this clone. The chain combines TRBV27 with TRBJ1-5, with D possibly TRBD1 on 6 matching bases. Germline CDR1 reads MNHEY; CDR2 reads SMNVEV (reference sequence). Deletions cut 5 bases from V and 4 bases from J, with 15 bases between. The CDR3 loop spans 15 amino acids. The CDR3 bases are TGTGCCAGCAGTCCGACTTCACAGGGTAATCAGCCCCAGCATTTT. Translation: CASSPTSQGNQPQHF.

This chain links TRBV2 with TRBJ1-1, with D maybe TRBD1 (5 bases). Germline loops: CDR1 SNHLY, CDR2 FYNNEI. This CDR3 comprises 14 residues. V shed 10 bases and J shed 1 base, with 16 bases lying between them. CDR3 amino acids: CATTGLGRNTEAFF. CDR3 nucleotides: TGTGCCACCACCGGACTGGGACGGAACACTGAAGCTTTCTTT.

The chain is built from TRBV27 and TRBJ2-3; 13 bases map to TRBD2. This CDR3 comprises 19 residues. The V and J ends lost 4 bases and 3 bases, in that order; junction bases with no gene match: 13. In germline, CDR1 is MNHEY, CDR2 SMNVEV (reference sequence). The CDR3 protein is CASSSSRILAGGLTDTQYF. The DNA of the CDR3 is TGTGCCAGCAGTTCCTCCCGCATACTAGCGGGGGGGCTAACAGATACGCAGTATTTT.

The chain uses TRBV23-1 and TRBJ1-5; no clear D gene. TRBV23-1 is designated an ORF whose function remains uncertain. The ends were cut back, 0 bases at V and 7 bases at J, with 4 bases in the middle. The CDR3 is 12 residues long. CDR3 residues: CASSQSTQPQHF. The DNA for the CDR3 is TGCGCCAGCAGTCAATCGACACAGCCCCAGCATTTT.

The chain joins TRBV7-3 to TRBJ2-1; 12 bases line up with TRBD2. The CDR3 totals 14 residues. V was clipped by 5 bases and J by 7 bases; unmatched bases: 3. The germline CDR1 and CDR2 sequences are SGHTA and FQGTGA. CDR3 region: CASSAGLAGNEQFF. In DNA form, the CDR3 reads TGTGCCAGCAGCGCCGGACTAGCGGGAAATGAGCAGTTCTTC.

This clone was observed a handful of times. CDR3 sequence: CASSPRLGGRGEQYF. Written as DNA, the CDR3 is TGTGCCAGCTCACCCCGGTTAGGGGGGAGAGGTGAGCAGTACTTC. The V call is TRBV18, the J call TRBJ2-7; D assignment may be TRBD1 or TRBD2 (6 bases each). Per the germline V gene, CDR1 is KGHSH and CDR2 is LQKENI. The germline V and J ends were trimmed by 3 bases and 7 bases, with 19 bases remaining between them. The CDR3 is 15 residues long.

This chain uses TRBV4-1 with TRBJ1-1; D is perhaps TRBD1 (6 bases). Per germline, CDR1 MGHRA and CDR2 YSYEKL. Trimming cost V 0 bases and J 1 base, with 18 bases left between them. The CDR3 has 18 amino acids. The CDR3 is CASSQDLGRGRGNTEAFF. The CDR3 nucleotides are TGCGCCAGCAGCCAAGATCTCGGCCGGGGGCGAGGGAACACTGAAGCTTTCTTT.

This clone was found a few times. The CDR3: CASSFRTSGRGAYEQYF. DNA of the CDR3: TGTGCCAGCAGTTTTCGGACTAGCGGGAGGGGGGCCTACGAGCAGTACTTC. V gene TRBV27 combines with J gene TRBJ2-7, with 15 bases aligning to TRBD2. J was trimmed by 2 bases and V by 3 bases; bases with no gene match: 5. The CDR3 is 17 amino acids. From germline, CDR1 is MNHEY and CDR2 SMNVEV (reference sequence).

This clone was detected a few times. The chain is built from TRBV5-6 and TRBJ1-1; unclear D gene. The V end was cut by 1 base, the J end by 5 bases, with 3 bases between. This CDR3 spans 11 amino acids. CDR1 SGHDT and CDR2 YYEEEE come from the germline V gene. CDR3 residues: CASSLRTEAFF. The CDR3 DNA reads TGTGCCAGCAGCTTGCGGACTGAAGCTTTCTTT. Supplemented by reference TRBV5-6 and TRBJ1-1, the full variable domain reads DAGVTQSPTHLIKTRGQQVTLRCSPKSGHDTVSWYQQALGQGPQFIFQYYEEEERQRGNFPDRFSGHQFPNYSSELNVNALLLGDSALYLCASSLRTEAFFGQGTRLTVV.

The rearrangement joins TRBV4-3 to TRBJ2-7; D may be TRBD2 (5 bases). The germline V gene has CDR1 LGHNA and CDR2 YSLEER. With 0 bases removed from V and 2 bases from J, the gap between germline ends came to 11 bases. This CDR3 has 15 amino acids. DNA of the CDR3: TGCGCCAGCAGCCAAGATGCCGGACTGGCCTACGAGCAGTACTTC. Protein product: CASSQDAGLAYEQYF.